This T cell receptor beta chain appears in the sequencing data of a study of tumor-infiltrating lymphocytes in primary liver carcinoma. RNA and DNA were co-extracted from roughly 20-30 mg of unsorted bulk tissue. This clonotype appeared a single time. TCR beta cDNA was prepared out of about 510 ng total RNA by means of a constant-region primer. TCR beta libraries came from three nested multiplex PCR rounds using slightly modified ARM-PCR. PCR rounds one and two used TRBV1-TRBV30 forward primers with a C-beta reverse primer for around 10 cycles each. A single record per CDR3 protein comes from TCRdb applying MiXCR to the multiplex PCR reads. The table has approximately 45,000 distinct CDR3 sequences, more than 70% seen once; the top ten hold about 38%. V was pared by 5 bases and J by 1 base, with 13 bases of the junction left unmatched. The CDR3 covers 17 residues. Looked up from germline, CDR1 is SGHAT and CDR2 is FQNNGV.

Sequencing was performed on tumor-adjacent normal liver tissue. The chain is built from TRBV11-2 and TRBJ2-7; 8 bases line up with TRBD1. The source is a woman aged 25 to 39 with primary liver carcinoma and hepatitis B virus infection. The CDR3 spells CASSLYTVTGASYEQYF. The DNA of the CDR3 is TGTGCCAGCAGCCTCTACACCGTGACAGGGGCATCCTACGAGCAGTACTTC.